Sequencing of this T cell receptor (beta chain) was carried out in a study of T cells in Graves' hyperthyroidism and ophthalmopathy. General study results and limits: Most thyroid clonotypes expanded above 0.001 appeared in blood too.

The CDR3 spans 15 residues. CDR1 is MNHNS and CDR2 is SASEGT in the germline V gene. Points on this clonotype: Its matching antigen is unknown.

The TCR beta CDR3 regions underwent amplification using RNA transcripts as the source. First-round RT-PCR of the TCR CDR3 relied on the HTBI primer set. TCRdb re-called the multiplex PCR reads through MiXCR, storing one row per CDR3 protein. The sample holds around 800,000 distinct CDR3 sequences, roughly 40% seen once. The TCR sequence derives from a man in his late teens or twenties with Graves' hyperthyroidism. The J gene is TRBJ2-5, the V gene TRBV6-1; a possible D gene is TRBD2 (5 bases). The DNA end is more similar to TRBJ2-7, so the J call may be wrong. The sequenced sample was blood. For the CDR3, the DNA is TGTGCCAGCAGTGAAGCAGGGAGAGGGCACCACGAGCAGTACTTC. Protein sequence: CASSEAGRGHHEQYF.